This passage covers 23 T cell receptor beta chains from one sample sequenced in a study of neurological immune-mediated disorders. TCRdb reanalysed the 5' RACE reads using MiXCR and keeps one entry per CDR3 protein. The top ten clones hold 1.5% to 2% of a sample with about 80,000 distinct CDR3 sequences, roughly 9.5% of them seen once. Specimen: PBMCs. Receptor source: a man in his fifties or sixties in good health.

This clonotype has ten or more counts. The chain recombines TRBV7-6 with TRBJ2-7, with 9 positions matching TRBD2. This CDR3 is 13 amino acids long. Trimming took 2 bases from V and 6 from J; bases not matched to a gene: 2. Germline V gene lookup returns CDR1 SGHVS and CDR2 FNYEAQ. CDR3 nucleotides: TGTGCCAGCAGCTTATCTAGCGGGACCGAGCAGTACTTC. This gives the protein CASSLSSGTEQYF.

This clonotype was found a few times. V usage is TRBV14 and J usage is TRBJ1-2; 7 bases match TRBD1. There are 15 residues in the CDR3. CDR1 is SGHDN, CDR2 FVKESK, per germline. The ends lost 4 bases at V and 0 bases at J; junction bases unmatched: 5. As DNA, the CDR3 is TGTGCCAGCAGCCCTTGGGACAGACCTAACTATGGCTACACCTTC. Translation: CASSPWDRPNYGYTF. Using reference TRBV14 and TRBJ1-2 for the parts outside the CDR3, the full variable domain is EAGVTQFPSHSVIEKGQTVTLRCDPISGHDNLYWYRRVMGKEIKFLLHFVKESKQDESGMPNNRFLAERTGGTYSTLKVQPAELEDSGVYFCASSPWDRPNYGYTFGSGTRLTVV.

This clonotype was found many times. The chain carries TRBV7-8 and TRBJ2-1, with 8 bases identical to TRBD1. J was trimmed by 8 bases and V by 5 bases; bases with no gene match: 14. This CDR3 has 16 residues. Germline CDR1 reads SGHVS; CDR2 reads FQNEAQ. CDR3 nucleotide sequence: TGTGCCAGCAGCCAGATGACAGGGGCTCTGCAGGATGAGCAGTTCTTC. This gives the protein CASSQMTGALQDEQFF.

This clonotype has a count of ten or more. The chain joins TRBV5-1 to TRBJ2-7, with 9 nucleotides matching TRBD1. The CDR3 length is 15 residues. The V and J ends lost 3 bases and 1 base, in that order; junction bases with no gene match: 5. Germline V lookup: CDR1 SGHRS, CDR2 YFSETQ. The CDR3 is CASSSIGTGSYEQYF. The DNA for the CDR3 is TGCGCCAGCAGCTCCATAGGGACAGGGTCCTACGAGCAGTACTTC. Combining the CDR3 with reference TRBV5-1 and TRBJ2-7 gives the whole variable domain KAGVTQTPRYLIKTRGQQVTLSCSPISGHRSVSWYQQTPGQGLQFLFEYFSETQRNKGNFPGRFSGRQFSNSRSEMNVSTLELGDSALYLCASSSIGTGSYEQYFGPGTRLTVT.

Many counts were recorded for this clonotype. The V call is TRBV4-3, the J call TRBJ2-3; 11 nucleotides agree with TRBD2. CDR1 and CDR2 (germline): LGHNA, YSLEER. J gave up 5 bases and V 1 base, and 5 bases lay outside the gene matches. This CDR3 contains 16 residues. The CDR3 region has the DNA TGCGCCAGCAGCCAAGGACTAGCGGGGCCGTTAGATACGCAGTATTTT. Protein: CASSQGLAGPLDTQYF.

This clonotype was detected many times. Here the CDR3 DNA reads TGTGCCAGCAGTGTGCGGCCCCAGCATTTT. It encodes CASSVRPQHF. This sequence joins TRBV28 and TRBJ1-5; D unclear. CDR3 length equals 10 residues. Per the germline V gene, CDR1 is MDHEN and CDR2 is SYDVKM. V was cut by 5 bases and J by 9 bases, with 5 bases left in between. The full variable domain, rest sourced from reference TRBV28 and TRBJ1-5, is DVKVTQSSRYLVKRTGEKVFLECVQDMDHENMFWYRQDPGLGLRLIYFSYDVKMKEKGDIPEGYSVSREKKERFSLILESASTNQTSMYLCASSVRPQHFGDGTRLSIL.

Many counts were recorded for this clonotype. J is TRBJ2-1 and V is TRBV6-1, with D perhaps TRBD2 (5 bases). Germline CDR1 is MNHNS and CDR2 is SASEGT. CDR3 length equals 13 residues. Deletions cut 4 bases from V and 8 bases from J, with 12 bases between. CDR3 coding DNA: TGTGCCAGCAGTGTGTCTTTGCGGGATGAGCAGTTCTTC. Translation gives CASSVSLRDEQFF.

This clonotype was observed at least ten times. The chain carries TRBV29-1 and TRBJ2-5, with TRBD2 identical over 10 bases. The CDR3 length is 13 residues. V lost 8 bases to trimming and J lost 6 bases; unmatched junction nucleotides: 9. Germline V gene sequence: CDR1 SQVTM, CDR2 ANQGSEA. The CDR3 protein is CSLQREGGKTQYF. CDR3 sequence (DNA): TGCAGCCTCCAGCGGGAGGGTGGAAAGACCCAGTACTTC.

This clonotype was recorded many times. This chain connects TRBV12-3 or TRBV12-4 to TRBJ1-6; D is ambiguous. Trimming shortened V by 3 bases and J by 1 base, and 10 bases separated the two germline ends. The length of the CDR3 is 16 residues. CDR3 region: CASSFRGGSYNSPLHF. DNA of the CDR3: TGTGCCAGCAGTTTCCGGGGTGGGTCCTATAATTCACCCCTCCACTTT.

This clonotype was seen many times. This chain joins TRBV4-3 and TRBJ1-1; no firm D call. V lost 0 bases to trimming and J lost 3 bases, with 8 bases between them. The CDR3 extends over 14 amino acids. Looked up from germline, CDR1 is LGHNA and CDR2 is YSLEER. The CDR3 region is CASSQESWDTEAFF. CDR3 nucleotides: TGCGCCAGCAGCCAAGAATCCTGGGACACTGAAGCTTTCTTT.

Comment on this clonotype: This clone may be a read error of a much larger clone one base away. The gene calls are TRBV6-6 and TRBJ2-7; D is unclear. The V gene's germline CDR1 is MNHNY and CDR2 SVGAGI (reference sequence). The CDR3 contains 15 residues. The CDR3 region is CASTNNHLNLGERYF. The CDR3 DNA follows: TGTGCCAGCACCAACAACCACCTCAACCTCGGAGAGCGGTACTTC.

Ten or more counts support this clonotype. The chain recombines TRBV18 with TRBJ2-3; 13 bases map to TRBD2. The germline CDR1 and CDR2 sequences are KGHSH and LQKENI. This CDR3 has 17 residues. Trimming removed 3 bases from V and 4 bases from J; junction bases left unmatched: 7. The chain's CDR3 is CASSPQRTSGGADTQYF. The DNA for the CDR3 is TGTGCCAGCTCACCTCAGAGGACTAGCGGGGGTGCAGATACGCAGTATTTT.

This clonotype appeared many times. The genes are TRBV5-1 and TRBJ1-2; 12 positions match TRBD1. With 4 bases clipped from V and 4 bases from J, the junction kept 8 bases outside the gene matches. CDR1 is SGHRS, CDR2 YFSETQ, per germline. The CDR3 consists of 16 residues. CDR3 DNA: TGCGCCAGCAGCCCGGGACAGGGGGCGCGAGGCTATGGCTACACCTTC. Amino acid sequence: CASSPGQGARGYGYTF.

Many counts were recorded for this clonotype. J is TRBJ1-2 and V is TRBV2; 7 bases align to TRBD1. The CDR3 is 15 residues long. Germline-derived CDR1 and CDR2 are SNHLY and FYNNEI. The V segment lost 0 bases and the J segment 4 bases; nucleotides outside the gene matches: 5. CDR3 nucleotide sequence: TGTGCCAGCAGTGAAGCGACTGGGACAGTCTATGGCTACACCTTC. This gives the protein CASSEATGTVYGYTF.

This clonotype was counted at least ten times. This chain connects TRBV11-3 to TRBJ2-1; tentatively, D is TRBD1 (6 bases). Trimming took 4 bases from V and 8 from J, leaving 18 bases between them. Germline CDR1 reads SGHNT; CDR2 reads YENEEA. The CDR3 runs 15 residues. The CDR3 DNA is TGTGCCAGCAGCTGGGACGCACAGGGTCACGATGAGCAGTTCTTC. Protein product: CASSWDAQGHDEQFF.

This clonotype was detected many times. The chain links TRBV5-1 to TRBJ2-3; 8 positions match TRBD2. V shed 0 bases and J 6 bases; nucleotides not matched to a gene: 3. The CDR3 runs to 14 residues. Germline CDR1 and CDR2: SGHRS and YFSETQ. Here the CDR3 reads CASSLAAGVDTQYF. The CDR3 region has the DNA TGCGCCAGCAGCTTGGCAGCGGGGGTCGATACGCAGTATTTT.

This clonotype was detected ten times or more. The gene calls are TRBV20-1 and TRBJ1-2; the match to TRBD1 covers 8 bases. J was trimmed by 7 bases and V by 5 bases; bases with no gene match: 6. This CDR3 spans 12 amino acids. Germline CDR1 is DFQATT and CDR2 is SNEGSKA (reference sequence). CDR3 region: CSAETGGSGYTF. The CDR3 DNA is TGCAGTGCTGAAACAGGGGGAAGTGGCTACACCTTC.

At least ten counts were recorded for this clonotype. CDR3 DNA sequence: TGTGCCAGCAGAGTCCTCATGACTACAACGTACAATGAGCAGTTCTTC. Amino acid sequence: CASRVLMTTTYNEQFF. This rearrangement joins TRBV7-9 to TRBJ2-1; tentative D call: TRBD2 (5 bases). This CDR3 comprises 16 residues. In germline, CDR1 is SEHNR, CDR2 FQNEAQ (reference sequence). Trimming stripped 6 bases from V and 4 bases from J, with 19 bases between.

This clonotype was detected many times. The V and J genes are TRBV29-1 and TRBJ2-2; D may be TRBD1 (6 bases). The germline V gene encodes CDR1 SQVTM and CDR2 ANQGSEA. The CDR3 spans 15 residues. CDR3 region: CSVEGDKTYTGELFF. In DNA form, the CDR3 reads TGCAGTGTGGAAGGGGACAAAACTTACACCGGGGAGCTGTTTTTT.

This clonotype was picked up many times. V and J are TRBV28 and TRBJ2-2; 9 positions match TRBD2. Germline loops: CDR1 MDHEN, CDR2 SYDVKM. This CDR3 contains 16 residues. Trimming removed 6 bases from V and 7 bases from J; junction bases left unmatched: 12. CDR3 DNA: TGTGCCAGCAGCCGAGGACTAGCGCCCCTCGTCGGGGAGCTGTTTTTT. This sequence encodes CASSRGLAPLVGELFF.

This clonotype was seen ten or more times. The rearrangement joins TRBV3-1 to TRBJ1-5; 8 bases map to TRBD1. CDR1 is LGHDT and CDR2 is YNNKEL in the germline V gene (reference sequence). V gave up 0 bases and J gave up 10 bases; unmatched junction bases: 8. This CDR3 contains 15 residues. For the CDR3, the DNA is TGTGCCAGCAGCCAAGAAGCAGGGGGCTCTTATCCCCAGCATTTT. It is translated as CASSQEAGGSYPQHF.

This clonotype was picked up many times. This chain connects TRBV2 to TRBJ1-3; 7 bases agree with TRBD1. This CDR3 is built from 15 residues. Germline CDR1 SNHLY, CDR2 FYNNEI. J was trimmed by 3 bases and V by 7 bases; bases with no gene match: 9. CDR3 amino acids: CASTKDRAVGNTIYF. The CDR3 DNA sequence: TGTGCCAGCACGAAAGACAGGGCTGTTGGAAACACCATATATTTT.

The sample holds many counts of this clonotype. In DNA form, the CDR3 reads TGTGCCAGCAGCTTAGGTATAGCGGGGGGAGGGGAGCAGTTCTTC. This translates into CASSLGIAGGGEQFF. The gene calls are TRBV11-3 and TRBJ2-1; 10 nucleotides align to TRBD2. CDR3 length: 15 residues. The germline V gene has CDR1 SGHNT and CDR2 YENEEA. The ends lost 1 base at V and 10 bases at J; junction bases unmatched: 7.